Sequencing of this TCR beta chain was carried out in a study of blood T cell repertoires in COVID-19 (dated by TCRdb to the early 2020s). Regarding the study in general: Samples from collaborators originated in the United States, Italy and Spain and spanned both the acute and convalescent phases of COVID-19. The material from the prospective study consisted of cDNA or gDNA derived from T cells, B-cell-depleted T cells, or PBMCs. The dataset comprised deeply sampled blood TCRbeta repertoires from subjects exposed to, actively infected with, or recovered from COVID-19. The repertoires were made available in a free public database intended to serve as a resource for research on the immune response to SARS-CoV-2. The samples were drawn from the first 160 participants of the ongoing ImmuneRACE study and from 950 to 1,500 subjects provided by 6 global collaborators. A de-identified subject ID, COVID-19 status, age in years and sex were almost always included in the sample metadata. Where HLA class I and class II types were available, the types were taken from metadata supplied by the sample provider, not from assay-based typing. Findings and caveats that apply to the study as a whole: The quantity of clinical and demographic metadata differed by source and by participant and was supplied without curation.

With regard to this clone: Its antigen remains undetermined. No much larger clone exists at a distance of one base, and base qualities are not known.

Collaborating institutions collected whole blood in K2EDTA tubes following their own protocols. For TCRbeta analysis, collaborator samples were shipped as frozen whole blood, as isolated PBMCs, or as DNA extracted from either sample type. TCRbeta CDR3 regions were amplified from genomic DNA by means of the immunoSEQ Assay, a bias-controlled multiplex PCR. The published analysis was carried out like this. The number of nucleated cells in each sample was estimated from the amplification of reference gene primers within the assay. To quantify the absolute abundance of each unique TCRbeta CDR3 rearrangement, sequence reads were collapsed and filtered. For each sample, productive Simpson clonality was calculated by taking the square root of Simpson's diversity index across productive rearrangements. Sourced from immuneACCESS, this table was stored by TCRdb with only in-frame sequences that have V and J called. A share of the clones is absent; for the studies checked, an unresolved V gene accounts for under half, and the remainder has no known explanation. Clone size and the V and J calls come from that table; the DNA yielded D and trimming. Counted in this sample were around 50,000 clones; approximately 86% of them appeared once. The ten largest clones take up under 3% of the sample.

The sequenced material came from peripheral blood. This clonotype was sampled from an elderly woman with acute or convalescent COVID-19.

The CDR3 corresponds to CASSQAGGAEETQYF. The nucleotides read TGTGCCAGCAGCCAAGCCGGGGGGGCTGAAGAGACCCAGTACTTC. Recombination linked TRBV11-2 to TRBJ2-5; TRBD2 matches 8 bases in the middle. As encoded in the germline V gene, CDR1 is SGHAT while CDR2 is FQNNGV. The CDR3 covers 15 residues, taking in both the cysteine and the phenylalanine. The read is trimmed to its CDR3 DNA, 45 bases read in frame from base 1. V is pruned by 5 bases and J by 3 bases, leaving 8 bases of the junction without a gene match.